Each of the 21 T cell receptor beta chains below was sequenced from the same sample in a study of human T cells and chemical hapten exposure. From the RACE reads, TCRdb called clonotypes with MiXCR, one entry per CDR3 protein. The table shows roughly 90,000 distinct CDR3 sequences, with roughly 8.8% occurring only once. Time point described: pre-sensitization, week 0. The treatment denotes: therapeutic diphenylcyclopropenone sensitization with weekly scalp DPC. Sequenced material: whole blood, taken in connection with sensitization to the hapten diphenylcyclopropenone (DPC). The receptors were gathered from a woman aged 40-49 years with alopecia areata. Some clones in this sample may be carry-over from other donors' samples.

This clonotype came up many times. This chain uses TRBV6-5 with TRBJ2-7; 7 bases fit TRBD1. The germline gives CDR1 MNHEY, CDR2 SVGAGI. The CDR3 has 13 residues. The ends lost 5 bases at V and 4 bases at J; junction bases unmatched: 5. This CDR3 is CASSPTGSYEQYF. Written as DNA, the CDR3 is TGTGCCAGCAGTCCGACAGGGTCTTACGAGCAGTACTTC.

In its sample, this clonotype was seen many times. J is TRBJ1-2 and V is TRBV28; 7 nucleotides match TRBD1. The CDR3 consists of 14 residues. Germline-derived CDR1 and CDR2 are MDHEN and SYDVKM. The ends lost 4 bases at V and 13 bases at J; junction bases unmatched: 15. The chain's CDR3 is CASSSQYREGAFTF. Written as DNA, the CDR3 is TGTGCCAGCAGTTCCCAATACAGGGAGGGGGCTTTCACCTTC.

This clonotype was observed at least ten times. The gene calls are TRBV4-2 and TRBJ2-7; D may match TRBD1 or TRBD2 (5 bases each). V was clipped by 0 bases and J by 3 bases, with 9 bases between them. The CDR3 is made up of 14 amino acids. Germline V CDR1 and CDR2: LGHNA, YNFKEQ. The DNA for the CDR3 is TGTGCCAGCAGCCAAGATCCAGGGAGCTACGAGCAGTACTTC. It codes for CASSQDPGSYEQYF.

The table lists this clonotype with a few counts. The chain links TRBV28 to TRBJ2-7, with D perhaps matching TRBD1 (6 bases). The CDR3 has 14 amino acids. Germline CDR1 and CDR2: MDHEN and SYDVKM. Between the trimmed V and J ends, which lost 5 bases and 0 bases, there was a span of 11 bases. CDR3 bases: TGTGCCAGCAGTCTTTCGGGACACTCCTACGAGCAGTACTTC. Translating it yields CASSLSGHSYEQYF.

This clonotype appeared once. This CDR3 fails to terminate in the conserved phenylalanine or tryptophan, so it likely reflects a read error. The chain's CDR3 is CASSGSLGLIGYTS. CDR3 bases: TGTGCCAGCAGCGGAAGCCTGGGACTCATCGGCTACACCTCC. V gene TRBV3-1 combines with J gene TRBJ1-2, with D perhaps TRBD1 (5 bases). The CDR3 runs 14 residues. CDR1 and CDR2 from the germline V gene are LGHDT and YNNKEL (reference sequence). The V gene lost 5 bases and the J gene lost 8 bases, with 18 bases spanning the gap.

Ten or more counts support this clonotype. The chain recombines TRBV12-5 with TRBJ1-2, with D possibly TRBD1 on 5 matching bases. Germline CDR1 LGHNT, CDR2 FRNRAP. The V and J ends lost 4 bases and 4 bases respectively, with 13 bases between them. The CDR3 runs to 14 residues. The chain's CDR3 is CASGSSGIPYGYTF. The CDR3 DNA follows: TGTGCTAGTGGTTCTTCAGGGATTCCCTATGGCTACACCTTC.

This clonotype was counted between two and nine times. This chain joins TRBV7-3 and TRBJ1-1, with a weak D call TRBD1 (5 bases). V gave up 4 bases and J gave up 5 bases, with 14 bases separating them. The germline V gene encodes CDR1 SGHTA and CDR2 FQGTGA. The CDR3 sequence is 14 residues long. The CDR3 reads CASSSDSEGTEAFF. DNA for the CDR3: TGTGCCAGCAGCTCTGACAGTGAGGGGACTGAAGCTTTCTTT.

There are a few counts of this clonotype. This rearrangement joins TRBV7-6 to TRBJ2-7; 10 bases map to TRBD2. V lost 5 bases, J lost 7 bases, and 8 bases stayed unmatched. CDR3 length: 14 amino acids. Germline CDR1 and CDR2: SGHVS and FNYEAQ. CDR3: CASSLSGGDREQYF. In nucleotides, the CDR3 is TGTGCCAGCAGCCTGAGCGGGGGGGATCGGGAGCAGTACTTC.

V and J are TRBV2 and TRBJ2-7, with D perhaps matching TRBD1 (6 bases). CDR3 length: 12 amino acids. In germline, CDR1 is SNHLY, CDR2 FYNNEI. V was shortened by 6 bases and J by 4 bases, with 10 bases between the two germline ends. The CDR3: CASRSDRYEQYF. DNA of the CDR3: TGTGCCAGCAGGTCCGACAGGTACGAGCAGTACTTC.

This clonotype was counted at least ten times. The chain is built from TRBV20-1 and TRBJ2-2; D gene uncertain. The CDR3 totals 13 residues. The germline CDR1 and CDR2 sequences are DFQATT and SNEGSKA (reference sequence). Trimming stripped 6 bases from V and 5 bases from J, with 13 bases between. The CDR3 DNA reads as TGCAGTGCCAACCTACGGTCGACCGGGGAGCTGTTTTTT. The encoded protein is CSANLRSTGELFF.

This clonotype was seen many times. The rearrangement links TRBV29-1 to TRBJ1-1, with D perhaps TRBD1 (5 bases). Trimming shortened V by 6 bases and J by 0 bases, and 14 bases separated the two germline ends. CDR1 SQVTM and CDR2 ANQGSEA come from the germline V gene. CDR3 length equals 14 residues. The CDR3: CSVGTENMNTEAFF. The DNA of the CDR3 is TGCAGCGTAGGGACCGAGAACATGAACACTGAAGCTTTCTTT.

This clonotype was counted many times. The rearrangement links TRBV6-1 to TRBJ1-5, with D possibly TRBD1 on 5 matching bases. The V end was cut by 8 bases, the J end by 9 bases, with 23 bases between. The CDR3 loop spans 15 amino acids. Germline V gives CDR1 MNHNS, CDR2 SASEGT. The CDR3 DNA sequence: TGTGCCAGCCACCGGCCGGTGGGAGGGGATCGGCCCCAGCATTTT. This translates into CASHRPVGGDRPQHF.

This clonotype was counted a few times. The chain uses TRBV5-4 and TRBJ2-1, with D unclear. The CDR3 loop spans 14 amino acids. Germline loops: CDR1 SGHNT, CDR2 YYREEE (reference sequence). V was shortened by 2 bases and J by 6 bases, with 12 bases between the two germline ends. The CDR3 sequence is CASSLDLVRNEQFF. CDR3 in DNA: TGTGCCAGCAGCTTAGACCTCGTCCGCAATGAGCAGTTCTTC.

This clonotype was detected many times. This sequence joins TRBV6-1 and TRBJ1-1; D gene ambiguous. V lost 6 bases to trimming and J lost 0 bases, with 8 bases between them. CDR3 length equals 13 residues. Germline V gene lookup returns CDR1 MNHNS and CDR2 SASEGT. The CDR3 coding sequence is TGTGCCAGCAGGGATACAGTGAACACTGAAGCTTTCTTT. Amino acids: CASRDTVNTEAFF.

The chain combines TRBV28 with TRBJ2-6, with a weak D call TRBD2 (5 bases). CDR1 is MDHEN and CDR2 is SYDVKM in the germline V gene. V dropped 7 bases and J dropped 1 base, with 11 bases sitting between them. The CDR3 is 15 amino acids. CDR3 sequence (DNA): TGTGCCAGCACCGGATCGGGGTCTGGGGCCAACGTCCTGACTTTC. As protein: CASTGSGSGANVLTF.

This clonotype was counted a few times. The chain carries TRBV7-2 and TRBJ1-1; tentative D call: TRBD1 (6 bases). Germline CDR1 SGHTA, CDR2 FQGNSA. V gave up 2 bases and J gave up 2 bases, with 12 bases separating them. This CDR3 region has 15 residues. The CDR3 sequence is CASSLYPDRNTEAFF. In DNA, the CDR3 is TGTGCCAGCAGCTTATACCCGGACAGAAACACTGAAGCTTTCTTT.

This clonotype was detected many times. The chain uses TRBV30 and TRBJ2-1; 8 nucleotides agree with TRBD2. CDR1 and CDR2 (germline): GTSNPN, SVGIG (reference sequence). CDR3 length: 17 residues. V was clipped by 0 bases and J by 0 bases; unmatched bases: 7. The CDR3 DNA is TGTGCCTGGAGTGTTCCTAGCGGGCTGAGCTCCTACAATGAGCAGTTCTTC. Translation: CAWSVPSGLSSYNEQFF. The full variable domain, rest sourced from reference TRBV30 and TRBJ2-1, is SQTIHQWPATLVQPVGSPLSLECTVEGTSNPNLYWYRQAAGRGLQLLFYSVGIGQISSEVPQNLSASRPQDRQFILSSKKLLLSDSGFYLCAWSVPSGLSSYNEQFFGPGTRLTVL.

V usage is TRBV11-2 and J usage is TRBJ2-1; 10 bases fit TRBD1. CDR3 length: 17 residues. V lost 4 bases and J lost 3; bases outside the gene matches: 9. Looked up from germline, CDR1 is SGHAT and CDR2 is FQNNGV. CDR3 sequence reads: CASSSYLGQGVYNEQFF. CDR3 bases: TGTGCCAGCAGCTCCTACCTCGGACAGGGGGTCTACAATGAGCAGTTCTTC.

The chain links TRBV3-1 to TRBJ2-2; 8 bases align to TRBD1. There are 16 residues in the CDR3. The V gene's germline CDR1 is LGHDT and CDR2 YNNKEL (reference sequence). Germline trimming cut 4 bases from V and 3 bases from J; bases unmatched to any gene: 7. CDR3 DNA: TGTGCCAGCAGCCCCACCGGGACAGGCGACACCGGGGAGCTGTTTTTT. Amino acid sequence: CASSPTGTGDTGELFF.

This chain links TRBV29-1 with TRBJ1-3; no firm D call. CDR3 size: 11 residues. V was pared by 7 bases and J by 7 bases, with 11 bases between. Germline-derived CDR1 and CDR2 are SQVTM and ANQGSEA. CDR3 residues: CSAYRKNTIYF. The CDR3 coding sequence is TGCAGCGCTTACCGTAAGAACACCATATATTTT.

The table lists this clonotype with a few counts. J is TRBJ2-7 and V is TRBV5-5; the match to TRBD2 covers 14 bases. This CDR3 has 14 residues. Germline assignment: CDR1 SGHKS and CDR2 YYEKEE (reference sequence). V lost 4 bases to trimming and J lost 7 bases; unmatched junction nucleotides: 4. For the CDR3, the DNA is TGTGCCAGCAGCGGGACTAGCGGGGGTAGAGAGCAGTACTTC. The encoded protein is CASSGTSGGREQYF.